This TCR beta chain was profiled in a study of cytomegalovirus exposure and HLA in healthy donors. Regarding this clone: Its antigen is still unknown.

Use of 60 Vbeta and 13 Jbeta primers characterized the PCR. The table came from immunoSEQ multiplex PCR; TCRdb's copy has only in-frame clones and leaves some out. This table holds roughly 160,000 clones, about 83% found once. General observations from the study: The authors later linked a missense DCLRE1C variant to TCR beta V- and J-gene trimming.

In germline, CDR1 is SGHRS, CDR2 YFSETQ. V was pared by 1 base and J by 10 bases, with 5 bases of the junction left unmatched. The length of the CDR3 is 13 residues. The TCR sequence derives from a woman aged 30 to 39 in good health and CMV-seronegative. J is TRBJ1-5 and V is TRBV5-1; 7 bases map to TRBD1. The sequenced sample consisted of PBMCs. This chain's CDR3 is CASSLTGAPPQHF. The CDR3 coding sequence is TGCGCCAGCAGCTTGACAGGGGCGCCTCCCCAGCATTTT.